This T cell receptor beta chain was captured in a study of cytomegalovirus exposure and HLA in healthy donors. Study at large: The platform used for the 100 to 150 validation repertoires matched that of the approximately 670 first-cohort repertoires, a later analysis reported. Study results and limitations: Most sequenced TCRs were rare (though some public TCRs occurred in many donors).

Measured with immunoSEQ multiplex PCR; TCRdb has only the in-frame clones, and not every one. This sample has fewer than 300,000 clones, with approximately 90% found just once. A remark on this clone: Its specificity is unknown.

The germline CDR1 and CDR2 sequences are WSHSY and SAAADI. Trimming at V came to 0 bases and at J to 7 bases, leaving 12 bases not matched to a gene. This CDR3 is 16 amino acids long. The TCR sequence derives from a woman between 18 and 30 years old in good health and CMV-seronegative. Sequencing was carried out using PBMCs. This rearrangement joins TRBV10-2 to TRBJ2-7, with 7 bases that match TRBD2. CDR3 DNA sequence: TGCGCCAGCAGTGAGTCGGGCGGGAGTGCGGTGAGGGAGCAGTACTTC. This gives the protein CASSESGGSAVREQYF.